This TCR beta chain is drawn from a study of cytomegalovirus exposure and HLA in healthy donors. Findings and limits, study-wide: Productive status was seen about 90% or about 30% of the time for most TCR beta V segments in an earlier analysis.

About this clone: As yet, its antigen is unknown.

It was with 60 Vbeta and 13 Jbeta primers that the PCR ran. Using immunoSEQ multiplex PCR, the repertoire was profiled, and TCRdb retains in-frame clones only, with some absent. There are around 150,000 clones in the sample; roughly 79% occur only once, and about 13% lies in the top ten. The germline gives CDR1 SEHNR, CDR2 FQNEAQ (reference sequence). The CDR3 is 18 residues long. With 0 bases removed from V and 2 bases from J, the gap between germline ends came to 14 bases. This rearrangement joins TRBV7-9 to TRBJ2-6; D unclear. Sequenced input: PBMCs. This TCR derives from a woman in her fifties or sixties in good health and CMV-seronegative. Written as DNA, the CDR3 is TGTGCCAGCAGCTTAGCATACACCTCTGGAGCTGGGGCCAACGTCCTGACTTTC. Protein: CASSLAYTSGAGANVLTF.